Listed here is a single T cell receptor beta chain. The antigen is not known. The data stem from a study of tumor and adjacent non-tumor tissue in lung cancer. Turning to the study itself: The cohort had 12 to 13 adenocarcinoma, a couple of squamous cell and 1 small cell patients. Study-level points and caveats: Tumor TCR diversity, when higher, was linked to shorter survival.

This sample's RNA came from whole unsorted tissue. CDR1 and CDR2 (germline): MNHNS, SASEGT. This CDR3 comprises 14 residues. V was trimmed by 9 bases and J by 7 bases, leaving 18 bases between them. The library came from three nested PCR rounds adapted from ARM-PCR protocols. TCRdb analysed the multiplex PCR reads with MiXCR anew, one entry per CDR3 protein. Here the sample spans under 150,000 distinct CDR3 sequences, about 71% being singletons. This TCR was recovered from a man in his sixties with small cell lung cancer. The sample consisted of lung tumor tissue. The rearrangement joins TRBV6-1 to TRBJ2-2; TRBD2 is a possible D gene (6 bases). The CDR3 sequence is CASLEGTSIGELFF. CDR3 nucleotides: TGTGCCAGTCTCGAAGGGACTTCCATCGGGGAGCTGTTTTTT.